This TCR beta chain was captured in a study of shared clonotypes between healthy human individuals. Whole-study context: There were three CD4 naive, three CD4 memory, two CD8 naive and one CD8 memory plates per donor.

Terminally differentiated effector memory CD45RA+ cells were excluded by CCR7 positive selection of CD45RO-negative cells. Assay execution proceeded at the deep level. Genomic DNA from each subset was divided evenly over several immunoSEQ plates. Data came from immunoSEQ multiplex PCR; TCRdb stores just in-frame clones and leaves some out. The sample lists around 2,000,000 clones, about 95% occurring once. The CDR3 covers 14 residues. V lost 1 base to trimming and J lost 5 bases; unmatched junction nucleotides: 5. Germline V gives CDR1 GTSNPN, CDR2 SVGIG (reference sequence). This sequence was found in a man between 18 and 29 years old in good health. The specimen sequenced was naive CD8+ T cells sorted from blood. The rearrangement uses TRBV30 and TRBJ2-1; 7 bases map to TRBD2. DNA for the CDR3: TGTGCCTGGAGTGCCCCTAGCGGCAACAATGAGCAGTTCTTC. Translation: CAWSAPSGNNEQFF.